Here is one T cell receptor beta chain with its context. The data belong to a study of blood T cell repertoires in COVID-19. The CDR3 runs 15 residues. The germline CDR1 and CDR2 sequences are SGDLS and YYNGEE. The trim removed 3 bases at V and 6 bases at J, leaving 11 bases unmatched. The assay was immunoSEQ multiplex PCR, and TCRdb's table has in-frame clones only and misses some. The sample includes 200,000 to 250,000 clones, approximately 86% of them seen just once. The TCR originated in a woman between 25 and 40 years old who had recovered from COVID-19. Specimen: peripheral blood. The chain combines TRBV9 with TRBJ2-7; 8 positions match TRBD2. The CDR3 DNA sequence: TGTGCCAGCAGCGCCCGGGAGGGGACATCTGGCGAGCAGTACTTC. It is translated as CASSAREGTSGEQYF.